Only a few counts were recorded for the clone carrying this T cell receptor beta chain. MiXCR, applied by TCRdb to the RT-PCR reads, yields one record per CDR3 protein. The sample shows about 680,000 distinct CDR3 sequences, about 14% of them seen only once. Input material: memory CD4+ T cells from blood. The TCR sequence derives from a female donor in good health, serving as a healthy control.

In DNA form, the CDR3 reads TGCGCCAGCAGCCCGGCCGAGCAGGGCAAGACTGAAGCTTTCTTT. Its protein is CASSPAEQGKTEAFF. V usage is TRBV5-1 and J usage is TRBJ1-1; D possibly corresponds to TRBD1 (5 bases). In germline, CDR1 is SGHRS, CDR2 YFSETQ. V lost 4 bases and J lost 5, with 18 bases in between. CDR3 length equals 15 residues.